This TCR beta chain stems from a study of T cells in narcolepsy. Study-level background: Patients with NT1 or NT2 and healthy control donors were enrolled. Study observations and caveats: Autoreactive clone sequences were missing from some blood memory CD4+ repertoires. HCRT-specific and TRIB2-specific autoreactive clonotypes appeared among same-patient CSF and blood CD4+ clonotypes.

Regarding this clone: Antigen unknown.

Assay: immunoSEQ multiplex PCR; the TCRdb copy retains only in-frame clones and omits some. The repertoire holds over 30,000 clones, 84% seen once, with 1.3% in the top ten. CDR3 length: 13 amino acids. Germline-derived CDR1 and CDR2 are SGHKS and YYEKEE (reference sequence). The V and J ends lost 4 bases and 4 bases respectively, with 11 bases between them. The TCR sequence derives from a human donor with narcolepsy. The chain carries TRBV5-5 and TRBJ2-5; D is tentatively TRBD1 or TRBD2 (5 bases each). The sequencing input was CD45RA- memory CD4+ T cells from PBMCs. The CDR3 reads CASSTYGGETQYF. For the CDR3, the DNA is TGTGCCAGCAGCACGTATGGGGGAGAGACCCAGTACTTC.